The rows below give T cell receptor beta chains drawn from one sample of a study of identical twins. TCRdb called the 5' RACE reads again in MiXCR, with one record for every CDR3 protein. The table lists 400,000 to 650,000 distinct CDR3 sequences, less than 25% of them singletons. These same records also appear under a second study, on T cells expressing NK-cell markers.

Source material: CD4+ T cells sorted from blood. These receptors were collected from a woman between 18 and 30 years old in good health. Each CDR3 is given without its conserved first and last residue. Each record gives: V gene, clone size, CDR3 protein. The listing skips clone size in some rows; elsewhere it reads once, few, many or a size class.

V: TRBV2; size: NA; CDR3: ASVWAPGPTDTQY
V: TRBV20-1; size: NA; CDR3: SALFPSSASSTDTQY
V: TRBV7-8; size: once; CDR3: ASSLVRTGGPIEQY
V: TRBV7-3; size: NA; CDR3: ASSLRGTASDTQY
V: TRBV18; size: NA; CDR3: ASSQGTDETQY
V: TRBV6-5; size: few; CDR3: ASSYSGGGAATDTQY
V: TRBV7-2; size: many; CDR3: ASSLMGGGNNEQF
V: TRBV5-1; size: NA; CDR3: ASSLTGSRDTQY
V: TRBV12-3/TRBV12-4; size: few; CDR3: ASRSGTGRNEQY
V: TRBV10-3; size: NA; CDR3: AVAGTVYEQY
V: TRBV12-3/TRBV12-4; size: few; CDR3: ASSYIGVTEAF
V: TRBV20-1; size: NA; CDR3: SASVYSYEQY
V: TRBV5-1; size: few; CDR3: ASSFGAAGQTYGYT
V: TRBV7-8; size: NA; CDR3: ASSLDVGWTGNTEAF
V: TRBV5-4; size: NA; CDR3: ASSPGLAGGENEQY